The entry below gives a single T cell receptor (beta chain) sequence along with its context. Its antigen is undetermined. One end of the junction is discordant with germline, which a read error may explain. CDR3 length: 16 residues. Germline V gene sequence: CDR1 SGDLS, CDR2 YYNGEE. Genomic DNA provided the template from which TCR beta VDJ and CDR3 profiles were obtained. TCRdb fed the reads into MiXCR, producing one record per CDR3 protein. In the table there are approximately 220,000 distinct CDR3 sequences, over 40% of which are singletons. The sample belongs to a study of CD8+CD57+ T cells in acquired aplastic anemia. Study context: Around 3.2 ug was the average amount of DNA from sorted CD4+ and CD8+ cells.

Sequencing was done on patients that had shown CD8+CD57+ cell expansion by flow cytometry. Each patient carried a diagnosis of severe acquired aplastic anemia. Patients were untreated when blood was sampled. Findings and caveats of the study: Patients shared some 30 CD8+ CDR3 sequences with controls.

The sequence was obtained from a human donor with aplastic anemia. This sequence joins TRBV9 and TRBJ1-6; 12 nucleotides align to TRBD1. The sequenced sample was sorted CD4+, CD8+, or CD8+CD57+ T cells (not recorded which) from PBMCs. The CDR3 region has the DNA TGTGCCAGCAGCCCCGGGACAGGGGGCGGAAATTCACCCCCCCACTTT. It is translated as CASSPGTGGGNSPPHF.